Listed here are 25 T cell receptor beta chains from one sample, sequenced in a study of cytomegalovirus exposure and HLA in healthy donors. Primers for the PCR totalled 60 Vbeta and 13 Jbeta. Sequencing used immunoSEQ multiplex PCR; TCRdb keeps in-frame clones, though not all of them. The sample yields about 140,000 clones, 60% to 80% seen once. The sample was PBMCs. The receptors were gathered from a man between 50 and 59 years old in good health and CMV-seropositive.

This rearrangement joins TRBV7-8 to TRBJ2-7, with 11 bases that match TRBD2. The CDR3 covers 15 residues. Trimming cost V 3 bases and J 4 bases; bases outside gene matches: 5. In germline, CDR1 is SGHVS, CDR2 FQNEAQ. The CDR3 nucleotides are TGTGCCAGCAGCTTCGGGACTAGCGGAGGTTACGAGCAGTACTTC. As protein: CASSFGTSGGYEQYF.

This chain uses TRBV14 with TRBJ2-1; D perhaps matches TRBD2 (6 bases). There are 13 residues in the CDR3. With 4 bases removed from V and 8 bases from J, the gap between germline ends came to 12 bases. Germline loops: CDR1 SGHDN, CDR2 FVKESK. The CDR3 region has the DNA TGTGCCAGCAGCCCGGGAGCTAGGGATGAGCAGTTCTTC. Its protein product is CASSPGARDEQFF.

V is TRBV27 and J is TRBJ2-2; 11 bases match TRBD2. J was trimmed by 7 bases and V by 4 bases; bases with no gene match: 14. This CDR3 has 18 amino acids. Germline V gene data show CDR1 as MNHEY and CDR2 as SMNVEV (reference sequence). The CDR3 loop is CASSSPQLAGVIDGELFF. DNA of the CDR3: TGTGCCAGCAGTTCCCCCCAACTAGCGGGAGTGATTGACGGGGAGCTGTTTTTT.

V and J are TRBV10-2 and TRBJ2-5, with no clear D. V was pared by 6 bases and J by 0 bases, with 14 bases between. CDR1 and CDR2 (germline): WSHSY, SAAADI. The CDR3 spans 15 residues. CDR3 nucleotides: TGCGCCAGCAGCGTGGCCAGCGAACACCAAGAGACCCAGTACTTC. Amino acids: CASSVASEHQETQYF.

The CDR3 bases are TGTGCCAGCTCATTTTGGGACACCCTGTACACAGATACGCAGTATTTT. As protein: CASSFWDTLYTDTQYF. This chain joins TRBV18 and TRBJ2-3, with TRBD1 as a possible D gene (6 bases). CDR3 length: 16 residues. Trimming left V 5 bases short and J 2 bases short, with 17 bases between. From germline, CDR1 is KGHSH and CDR2 LQKENI.

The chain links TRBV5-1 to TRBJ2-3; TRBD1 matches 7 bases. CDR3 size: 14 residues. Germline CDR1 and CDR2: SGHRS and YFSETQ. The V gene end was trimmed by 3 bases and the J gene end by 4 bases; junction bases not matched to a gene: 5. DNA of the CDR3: TGCGCCAGCAGCTGGAGACAGGGCCCAGATACGCAGTATTTT. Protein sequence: CASSWRQGPDTQYF.

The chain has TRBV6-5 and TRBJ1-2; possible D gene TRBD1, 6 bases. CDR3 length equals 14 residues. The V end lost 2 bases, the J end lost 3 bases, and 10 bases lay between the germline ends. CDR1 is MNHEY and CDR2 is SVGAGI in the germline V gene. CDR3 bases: TGTGCCAGCAGTTACGGCAGGGGCCACTATGGCTACACCTTC. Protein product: CASSYGRGHYGYTF.

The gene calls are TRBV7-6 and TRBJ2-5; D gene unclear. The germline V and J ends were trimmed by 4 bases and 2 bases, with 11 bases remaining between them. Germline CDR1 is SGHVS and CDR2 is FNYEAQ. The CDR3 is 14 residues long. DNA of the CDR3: TGTGCCAGCAGCTCCAGCGTACTTCAAGAGACCCAGTACTTC. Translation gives CASSSSVLQETQYF.

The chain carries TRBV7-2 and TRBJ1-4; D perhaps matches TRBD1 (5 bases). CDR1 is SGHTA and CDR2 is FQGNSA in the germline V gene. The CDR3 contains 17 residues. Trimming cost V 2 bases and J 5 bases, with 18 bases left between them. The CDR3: CASSLRPGIGRNEKLFF. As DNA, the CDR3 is TGTGCCAGCAGCTTACGTCCAGGGATTGGCAGGAATGAAAAACTGTTTTTT.

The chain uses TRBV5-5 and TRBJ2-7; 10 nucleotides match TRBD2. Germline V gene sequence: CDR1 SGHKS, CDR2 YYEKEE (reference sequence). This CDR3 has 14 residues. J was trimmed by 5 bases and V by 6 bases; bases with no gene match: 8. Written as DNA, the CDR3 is TGTGCCAGCACTAGAGCGGGGGGGCCCAACGAGCAGTACTTC. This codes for CASTRAGGPNEQYF.

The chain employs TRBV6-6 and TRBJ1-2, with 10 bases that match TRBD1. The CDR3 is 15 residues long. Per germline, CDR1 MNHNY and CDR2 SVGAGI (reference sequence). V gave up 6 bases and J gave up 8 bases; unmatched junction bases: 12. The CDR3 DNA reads TGTGCCAGCAGACGACAGGGGGCCCCCTCGGGGGGCTACACCTTC. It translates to CASRRQGAPSGGYTF.

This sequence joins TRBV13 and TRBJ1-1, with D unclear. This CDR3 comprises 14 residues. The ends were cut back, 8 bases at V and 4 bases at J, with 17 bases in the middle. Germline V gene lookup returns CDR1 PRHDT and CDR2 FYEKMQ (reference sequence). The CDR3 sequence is CASRWRDLGTEAFF. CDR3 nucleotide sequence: TGTGCCAGCCGTTGGAGGGATTTGGGCACTGAAGCTTTCTTT.

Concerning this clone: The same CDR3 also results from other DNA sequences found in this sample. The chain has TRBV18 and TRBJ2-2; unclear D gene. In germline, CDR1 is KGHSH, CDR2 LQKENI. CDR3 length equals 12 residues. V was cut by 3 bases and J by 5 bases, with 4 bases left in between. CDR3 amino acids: CASSPLTGELFF. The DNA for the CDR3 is TGTGCCAGCTCACCTTTAACCGGGGAGCTGTTTTTT.

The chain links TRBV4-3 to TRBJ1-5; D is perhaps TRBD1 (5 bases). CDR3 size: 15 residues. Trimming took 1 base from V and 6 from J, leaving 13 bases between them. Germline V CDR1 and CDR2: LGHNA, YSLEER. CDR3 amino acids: CASSQAGGDGQPQHF. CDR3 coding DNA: TGCGCCAGCAGCCAAGCGGGAGGGGACGGTCAGCCCCAGCATTTT.

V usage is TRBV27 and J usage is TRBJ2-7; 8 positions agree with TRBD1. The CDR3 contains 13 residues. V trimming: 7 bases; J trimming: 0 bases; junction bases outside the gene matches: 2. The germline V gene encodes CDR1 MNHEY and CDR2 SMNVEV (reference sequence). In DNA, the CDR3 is TGTGCCAGCACCGACAGGGGCTCCTACGAGCAGTACTTC. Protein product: CASTDRGSYEQYF.

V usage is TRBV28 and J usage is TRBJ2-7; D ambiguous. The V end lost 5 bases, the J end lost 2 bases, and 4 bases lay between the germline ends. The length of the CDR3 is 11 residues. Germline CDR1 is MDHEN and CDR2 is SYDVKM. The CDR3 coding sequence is TGTGCCAGCAGTACTACCTACGAGCAGTACTTC. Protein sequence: CASSTTYEQYF.

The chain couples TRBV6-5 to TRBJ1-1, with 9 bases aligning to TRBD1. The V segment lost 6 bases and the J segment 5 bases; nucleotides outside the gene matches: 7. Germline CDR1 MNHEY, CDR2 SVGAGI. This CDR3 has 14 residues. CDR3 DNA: TGTGCCAGCAGCCGGACAGGGGAGTTGACTGAAGCTTTCTTT. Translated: CASSRTGELTEAFF.

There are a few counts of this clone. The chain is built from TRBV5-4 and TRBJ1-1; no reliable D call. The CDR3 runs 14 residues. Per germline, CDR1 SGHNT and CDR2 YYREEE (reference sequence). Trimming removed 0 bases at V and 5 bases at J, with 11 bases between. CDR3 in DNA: TGTGCCAGCAGCTTGGCCGGTAGTGAGACTGAAGCTTTCTTT. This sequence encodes CASSLAGSETEAFF.

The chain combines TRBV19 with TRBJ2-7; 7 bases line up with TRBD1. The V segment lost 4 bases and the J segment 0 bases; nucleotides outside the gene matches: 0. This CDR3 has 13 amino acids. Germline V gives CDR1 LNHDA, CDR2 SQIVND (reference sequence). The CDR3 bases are TGTGCCAGTAGTAGGGACAGCTCCTACGAGCAGTACTTC. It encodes CASSRDSSYEQYF.

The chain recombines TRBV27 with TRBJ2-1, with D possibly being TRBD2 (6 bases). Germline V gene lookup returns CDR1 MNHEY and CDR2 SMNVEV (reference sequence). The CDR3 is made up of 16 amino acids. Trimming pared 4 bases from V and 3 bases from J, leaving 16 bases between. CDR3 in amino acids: CASSSGRLSGYNEQFF. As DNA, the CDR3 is TGTGCCAGCAGTTCGGGGAGGCTTAGTGGCTACAATGAGCAGTTCTTC.

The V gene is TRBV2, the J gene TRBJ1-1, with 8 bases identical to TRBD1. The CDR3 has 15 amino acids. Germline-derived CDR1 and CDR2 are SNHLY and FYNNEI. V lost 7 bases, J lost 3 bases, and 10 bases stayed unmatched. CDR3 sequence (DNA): TGTGCCAGCACCAGCACCGGGACAGGCCACACTGAAGCTTTCTTT. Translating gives CASTSTGTGHTEAFF.

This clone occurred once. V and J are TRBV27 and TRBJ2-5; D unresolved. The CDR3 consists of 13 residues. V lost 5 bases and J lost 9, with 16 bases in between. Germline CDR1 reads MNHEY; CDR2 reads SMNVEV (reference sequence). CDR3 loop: CASSPRRGEAQYF. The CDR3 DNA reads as TGTGCCAGCAGTCCGCGGAGAGGTGAGGCCCAGTACTTC.

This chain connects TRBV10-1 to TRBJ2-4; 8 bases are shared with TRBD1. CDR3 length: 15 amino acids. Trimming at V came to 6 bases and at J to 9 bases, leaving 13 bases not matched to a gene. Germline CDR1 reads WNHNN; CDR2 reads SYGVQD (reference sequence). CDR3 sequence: CASRGVVMTGVIQYF. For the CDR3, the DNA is TGCGCCAGCAGAGGAGTTGTAATGACAGGGGTCATTCAGTACTTC.

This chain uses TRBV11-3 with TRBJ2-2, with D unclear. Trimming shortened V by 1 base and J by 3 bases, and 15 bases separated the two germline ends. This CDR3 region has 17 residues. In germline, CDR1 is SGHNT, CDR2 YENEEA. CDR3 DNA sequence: TGTGCCAGCAGCTTAGGATTGAACAGTCTGGACACCGGGGAGCTGTTTTTT. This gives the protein CASSLGLNSLDTGELFF.

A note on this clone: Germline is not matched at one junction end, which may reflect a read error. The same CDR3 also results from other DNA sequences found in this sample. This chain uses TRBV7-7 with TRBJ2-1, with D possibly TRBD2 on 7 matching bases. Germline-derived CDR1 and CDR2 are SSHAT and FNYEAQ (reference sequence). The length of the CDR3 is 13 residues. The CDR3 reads CASSLGGGNEQFF. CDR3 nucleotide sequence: TGTGCTAGCAGCCTAGGGGGAGGGAATGAGCAGTTCTTC.